These 27 T cell receptor beta chains were sequenced from one sample in a study of T cell changes during pregnancy in multiple sclerosis. Data came from immunoSEQ multiplex PCR; TCRdb stores just in-frame clones and leaves some out. The sample lists tens of thousands of clones, about 95% seen once, with 2% to 2.5% in the top ten. The sequencing here drew on peripheral blood, taken in the third trimester of pregnancy. The receptor source for this set is a female donor with multiple sclerosis, enrolled in a pregnancy study.

A single count supports this clone. One end of the junction is discordant with germline, which a read error may explain. The rearrangement joins TRBV7-4 to TRBJ2-7, with D possibly being TRBD2 (5 bases). Germline CDR1 is SGHVT and CDR2 is SQSDAQ. This CDR3 spans 13 amino acids. CDR3 loop: CASSLASTYEQYF. The CDR3 nucleotides are TGTGCCAGCAGTTTAGCGAGTACCTACGAGCAGTACTTC.

The rearrangement links TRBV6-1 to TRBJ2-3, with D tentatively TRBD1 (6 bases). V was trimmed by 6 bases and J by 2 bases, leaving 12 bases between them. The CDR3 length is 14 residues. Looked up from germline, CDR1 is MNHNS and CDR2 is SASEGT. The chain's CDR3 is CASSLGTLTDTQYF. The CDR3 DNA reads as TGTGCCAGCAGCCTAGGGACACTCACAGATACGCAGTATTTT.

The chain carries TRBV7-6 and TRBJ2-7, with 8 positions matching TRBD1. CDR3 length: 14 amino acids. J was trimmed by 5 bases and V by 1 base; bases with no gene match: 4. CDR1 is SGHVS, CDR2 FNYEAQ, per germline. The CDR3, as DNA: TGTGCCAGCAGCTTAGACCCAGGGGGCGACGAGCAGTACTTC. As protein: CASSLDPGGDEQYF.

As for this clone: The junction departs from the called germline gene at one end, perhaps through a read error. This sequence joins TRBV6-6 and TRBJ2-7; a possible D gene is TRBD1 (5 bases). The CDR3 extends over 14 amino acids. The V gene's germline CDR1 is MNHNY and CDR2 SVGAGI (reference sequence). The CDR3 coding sequence is TGTGCCACCAGTTCTGGGGCAGGGTCCTACGAGCAGTACTTC. As protein: CATSSGAGSYEQYF.

J is TRBJ1-4 and V is TRBV11-2, with D possibly matching TRBD1 (5 bases). In germline, CDR1 is SGHAT, CDR2 FQNNGV. Trimming removed 2 bases from V and 0 bases from J, with 13 bases in between. This CDR3 contains 17 residues. CDR3 protein: CASSLHWTLATNEKLFF. For the CDR3, the DNA is TGTGCCAGCAGCTTACATTGGACACTCGCAACTAATGAAAAACTGTTTTTT.

The gene calls are TRBV5-1 and TRBJ1-4; D call uncertain. This CDR3 is 14 amino acids long. The V end was cut by 0 bases, the J end by 5 bases, with 8 bases between. Germline V CDR1 and CDR2: SGHRS, YFSETQ. The CDR3 loop is CASSLDSPNEKLFF. The CDR3 nucleotides read TGCGCCAGCAGCTTGGACAGCCCAAATGAAAAACTGTTTTTT.

The chain carries TRBV6-5 and TRBJ1-4, with 7 bases matching TRBD1. This CDR3 spans 15 amino acids. CDR1 and CDR2 (germline): MNHEY, SVGAGI. Losses at the gene ends were 6 bases for V and 5 bases for J; bases not matched to a gene: 9. In nucleotides, the CDR3 is TGTGCCAGCAGACTAACAGGGGCGGGGAATGAAAAACTGTTTTTT. Translating it yields CASRLTGAGNEKLFF.

As DNA, the CDR3 is TGTGCCAGTAGTATGGATACAGGGGGCGCGGGTTCACCCCTCCACTTT. Amino acid sequence: CASSMDTGGAGSPLHF. V is TRBV19 and J is TRBJ1-6, with 9 bases fitting TRBD1. The CDR3 is 16 residues long. J gave up 9 bases and V 3 bases, and 9 bases lay outside the gene matches. CDR1 LNHDA and CDR2 SQIVND come from the germline V gene (reference sequence).

The chain recombines TRBV4-2 with TRBJ2-3, with TRBD2 identical over 12 bases. The CDR3 runs 16 residues. V dropped 4 bases and J dropped 2; count of bases not matched to a gene: 4. The germline gives CDR1 LGHNA, CDR2 YNFKEQ. The CDR3 sequence is CASSLGLAGITDTQYF. The DNA for the CDR3 is TGTGCCAGCAGCCTTGGACTAGCGGGGATCACAGATACGCAGTATTTT.

The genes are TRBV6-4 and TRBJ2-6; possibly TRBD1 for D (5 bases). Germline V gene data show CDR1 as MRHNA and CDR2 as SNTAGT. There are 18 residues in the CDR3. The ends were cut back, 5 bases at V and 0 bases at J, with 17 bases in the middle. Here the CDR3 DNA reads TGTGCCAGCAGTCCCTTCGACAGCTCCTTCTCTGGGGCCAACGTCCTGACTTTC. Translated, it gives CASSPFDSSFSGANVLTF.

The chain couples TRBV7-9 to TRBJ1-4; D remains unclear. V was cut by 4 bases and J by 3 bases, with 12 bases left in between. CDR1 is SEHNR, CDR2 FQNEAQ, per germline (reference sequence). CDR3 size: 15 residues. This chain's CDR3 is CASSSPRGSNEKLFF. The DNA of the CDR3 is TGTGCCAGCAGCTCCCCAAGAGGATCTAATGAAAAACTGTTTTTT.

This clone came up once. V gene TRBV9 combines with J gene TRBJ1-1, with 8 bases aligning to TRBD1. This CDR3 region has 15 residues. Per the germline V gene, CDR1 is SGDLS and CDR2 is YYNGEE. Trimming at V came to 0 bases and at J to 4 bases, leaving 5 bases not matched to a gene. For the CDR3, the DNA is TGTGCCAGCAGCGTAGATAGCAGGGGGCTCACTGAAGCTTTCTTT. This sequence encodes CASSVDSRGLTEAFF.

V gene TRBV7-2 combines with J gene TRBJ1-2; no definite D call. The V end was cut by 1 base, the J end by 8 bases, with 14 bases between. Per the germline V gene, CDR1 is SGHTA and CDR2 is FQGNSA. The CDR3 has 14 amino acids. The CDR3 protein is CASSLEFAEPGYTF. Written as DNA, the CDR3 is TGTGCCAGCAGCTTAGAGTTTGCGGAACCAGGCTACACCTTC.

This clone showed up just once. This rearrangement joins TRBV28 to TRBJ2-7, with D possibly TRBD2 on 6 matching bases. The CDR3 has 13 residues. The V end was cut by 6 bases, the J end by 3 bases, with 12 bases between. The germline V gene has CDR1 MDHEN and CDR2 SYDVKM. CDR3 nucleotides: TGTGCCAGCAGCTTCGGACTACTCTACGAGCAGTACTTC. Protein sequence: CASSFGLLYEQYF.

The chain joins TRBV27 to TRBJ1-2; D unclear. Trimming pared 8 bases from V and 8 bases from J, leaving 21 bases between. The CDR3 totals 14 residues. CDR1 is MNHEY and CDR2 is SMNVEV in the germline V gene (reference sequence). CDR3 protein: CASGPTGETGGYTF. CDR3 in DNA: TGTGCCAGCGGCCCGACTGGTGAGACGGGGGGCTACACCTTC.

The chain recombines TRBV21-1 with TRBJ1-5; TRBD1, the table's D call, was not compared with the DNA. TRBV21-1 is classified as a pseudogene. The CDR3 is made up of 16 amino acids. The CDR3, as DNA: TGTGCCAGCAGCAACCGGGACACCGATAGCAATCAGCCCCAGCATTTT. This codes for CASSNRDTDSNQPQHF.

The chain is built from TRBV6-4 and TRBJ2-2, with D maybe TRBD1 (6 bases). The V and J ends lost 6 bases and 0 bases respectively, with 8 bases between them. Germline loops: CDR1 MRHNA, CDR2 SNTAGT. This CDR3 region has 14 residues. CDR3 sequence reads: CASSRTANTGELFF. The CDR3, as DNA: TGTGCCAGCAGCCGGACAGCGAACACCGGGGAGCTGTTTTTT.

This chain joins TRBV28 and TRBJ1-2; 9 bases fit TRBD1. CDR3 length: 15 amino acids. CDR1 MDHEN and CDR2 SYDVKM come from the germline V gene. V trimming: 5 bases; J trimming: 5 bases; junction bases outside the gene matches: 9. The CDR3 DNA sequence: TGTGCCAGCAGTCAGGGGACAGGGCGGAGGTATGGCTACACCTTC. It encodes CASSQGTGRRYGYTF.

This clone was recorded a few times. J is TRBJ1-5 and V is TRBV7-8; 7 nucleotides match TRBD1. This CDR3 has 17 residues. V lost 2 bases and J lost 0; bases outside the gene matches: 7. CDR1 and CDR2 from the germline V gene are SGHVS and FQNEAQ. Here the CDR3 DNA reads TGTGCCAGCAGCTTATTAAGACAGGGCGATAGCAATCAGCCCCAGCATTTT. This translates into CASSLLRQGDSNQPQHF.

The V call is TRBV14, the J call TRBJ2-5; no clear D gene. The CDR3 spans 14 residues. With 3 bases removed from V and 1 base from J, the gap between germline ends came to 9 bases. Germline values: CDR1 SGHDN, CDR2 FVKESK. The CDR3 nucleotides are TGTGCCAGCAGCCATCGTAGCTTCCAAGAGACCCAGTACTTC. This codes for CASSHRSFQETQYF.

The chain carries TRBV5-1 and TRBJ2-7, with 8 bases identical to TRBD1. Per the germline V gene, CDR1 is SGHRS and CDR2 is YFSETQ. This CDR3 spans 15 amino acids. Germline trimming cut 4 bases from V and 0 bases from J; bases unmatched to any gene: 6. DNA for the CDR3: TGCGCCAGCAGCAGACAAACAGGGGGCTCCTACGAGCAGTACTTC. It encodes CASSRQTGGSYEQYF.

J is TRBJ2-3 and V is TRBV13, with 10 bases that match TRBD2. CDR1 and CDR2 from the germline V gene are PRHDT and FYEKMQ (reference sequence). V lost 3 bases, J lost 3 bases, and 9 bases stayed unmatched. CDR3 length: 17 residues. The CDR3 DNA reads as TGTGCCAGCAGCTTGAGCGGGGGGGCAGGTTTTACAGATACGCAGTATTTT. This translates into CASSLSGGAGFTDTQYF. The whole variable domain, remainder taken from reference TRBV13 and TRBJ2-3, is AAGVIQSPRHLIKEKRETATLKCYPIPRHDTVYWYQQGPGQDPQFLISFYEKMQSDKGSIPDRFSAQQFSDYHSELNMSSLELGDSALYFCASSLSGGAGFTDTQYFGPGTRLTVL.

V gene TRBV13 combines with J gene TRBJ2-7; no firm D call. The V gene lost 5 bases and the J gene lost 0 bases, with 8 bases spanning the gap. Germline V gene lookup returns CDR1 PRHDT and CDR2 FYEKMQ (reference sequence). CDR3 length equals 13 residues. CDR3 region: CASSQPSSYEQYF. For the CDR3, the DNA is TGTGCCAGCAGCCAACCCAGCTCCTACGAGCAGTACTTC.

The chain couples TRBV7-2 to TRBJ1-2, with 8 bases that match TRBD1. Germline V gives CDR1 SGHTA, CDR2 FQGNSA. This CDR3 region has 18 residues. Unmatched junction bases numbered 12, after V lost 3 bases and J lost 0 bases. CDR3 in DNA: TGTGCCAGCAGCTTCGGATTAATGGCGGACAGGGCTAACTATGGCTACACCTTC. Protein sequence: CASSFGLMADRANYGYTF.

The V call is TRBV9, the J call TRBJ2-7, with TRBD2 identical over 11 bases. Germline loops: CDR1 SGDLS, CDR2 YYNGEE. J was trimmed by 5 bases and V by 3 bases; bases with no gene match: 10. CDR3 length: 16 residues. CDR3 sequence reads: CASSGTGTSGRDEQYF. Written as DNA, the CDR3 is TGTGCCAGCAGCGGGACCGGGACTAGCGGCCGGGACGAGCAGTACTTC. Combining the CDR3 with reference TRBV9 and TRBJ2-7 gives the whole variable domain DSGVTQTPKHLITATGQRVTLRCSPRSGDLSVYWYQQSLDQGLQFLIQYYNGEERAKGNILERFSAQQFPDLHSELNLSSLELGDSALYFCASSGTGTSGRDEQYFGPGTRLTVT.

This clone was seen once. The chain uses TRBV25-1 and TRBJ1-5, with D unresolved. CDR1 and CDR2 (germline): MGHDK, SYGVNS. The CDR3 totals 15 residues. Trimming cost V 0 bases and J 1 base, with 7 bases left between them. CDR3 residues: CASSEYSSSNQPQHF. CDR3 DNA: TGTGCCAGCAGTGAATATTCTTCGAGCAATCAGCCCCAGCATTTT.

The rearrangement joins TRBV29-1 to TRBJ2-5; D is undetermined. This CDR3 is built from 12 residues. Per the germline V gene, CDR1 is SQVTM and CDR2 is ANQGSEA. Trimming stripped 3 bases from V and 0 bases from J, with 5 bases between. CDR3 loop: CSVENNQETQYF. The CDR3 bases are TGCAGCGTTGAGAACAACCAAGAGACCCAGTACTTC.